This T cell receptor (beta chain) was identified during a study of T cell responses to AZD1222 COVID-19 vaccine. A note on this clone: The antigen is undetermined.

The CDR3 runs to 16 residues. In germline, CDR1 is SEHNR, CDR2 FQNEAQ (reference sequence). V lost 5 bases and J lost 0; bases outside the gene matches: 5. The assay was immunoSEQ multiplex PCR, and TCRdb's table has in-frame clones only and misses some. The top ten hold roughly 1% of the sample, which has about 180,000 clones, approximately 95% seen once. Study-level points and caveats: Nearly half of spike-specific TCRs reportedly target unmutated variant regions. With two AZD1222 doses given, Spike-specific TCR breadth and depth both rose.

V is TRBV7-9 and J is TRBJ2-3; 10 bases agree with TRBD2. The sequencing here drew on peripheral blood, taken 28 days after the second dose of the MenACWY control vaccine. This sequence originates from an adult who received the MenACWY meningococcal vaccine as a control. The CDR3 loop reads CASSPTSGVSTDTQYF. CDR3 DNA sequence: TGTGCCAGCAGCCCCACTAGCGGGGTTAGCACAGATACGCAGTATTTT. Supplemented by reference TRBV7-9 and TRBJ2-3, the full variable domain reads DTGVSQNPRHKITKRGQNVTFRCDPISEHNRLYWYRQTLGQGPEFLTYFQNEAQLEKSRLLSDRFSAERPKGSFSTLEIQRTEQGDSAMYLCASSPTSGVSTDTQYFGPGTRLTVL.